These T cell receptor beta chains were read from a single sample in a study of metastatic and nonmetastatic thyroid tumors. TCRdb reassembled clones from the PCR reads with MiXCR. The sample holds 20,000 to 25,000 clones; approximately 9.9% are singletons and the top ten take 25% to 35%. Sequencing was performed on blood. The receptors derive from a female donor with papillary thyroid cancer or a benign thyroid nodule (not recorded which). Some clones in this sample may be carry-over from other donors' samples. The CDR3 runs from the conserved cysteine through the conserved F or W. D genes are given only for firm matches. Not all rows give a size; the values are once, few, many and, for expanded clones, a class.

d_gene	v_gene	j_gene	abundance	CDR3nt	CDR3aa
TRBD1	TRBV27	TRBJ2-7	medium-sized	TGTGCCACCGGCACAGGGGTGTACGAGCAGTACTTC	CATGTGVYEQYF
-	TRBV27	TRBJ2-3	few	TGTGCCAGCGCAACGTGGCAGTTACCAGCCCTTAACACAGATACGCAGTATTTT	CASATWQLPALNTDTQYF
TRBD2	TRBV10-3	TRBJ2-3	many	TGTGCCACCAGACAGCGGGAGGCCCGAGATACGCAGTATTTT	CATRQREARDTQYF
-	TRBV27	TRBJ2-3	-	TGTGCCAGCAGCCAAGCAGGCGCGGGGACAGATACGCAGTATTTT	CASSQAGAGTDTQYF
-	TRBV28	TRBJ2-7	medium-sized	TGTGCCAGCAGTTTAAAAGTACAGGGAATGGGGGAGCAGTACTTC	CASSLKVQGMGEQYF
-	TRBV7-2	TRBJ2-7	many	TGTGCCAGCAGCGATCGGTTGTCGGCATCCTACGAGCAGTACTTC	CASSDRLSASYEQYF
-	TRBV13	TRBJ2-1	many	TGTGCCAGCAGCCCGCGGACTCCTTACAATGAGCAGTTCTTC	CASSPRTPYNEQFF
TRBD2	TRBV4-1	TRBJ2-2	many	TGCGCCAGCAGCCAAGATAGGCTAGCGGGAGCGAACACCGGGGAGCTGTTTTTT	CASSQDRLAGANTGELFF
-	TRBV30	TRBJ1-2	many	TGTGCCTGGAGTCAGGGAACTAACTATGGCTACACCTTC	CAWSQGTNYGYTF
-	TRBV30	TRBJ2-5	many	TGTGCCTTAGGACCAGGTCCAGGGGAGACCCAGTACTTC	CALGPGPGETQYF